This is a list of T cell receptor beta chains from one sample in a study of cytomegalovirus exposure and HLA in healthy donors. Produced via immunoSEQ multiplex PCR; TCRdb's table is partial and in-frame only. The sample records some 140,000 clones, approximately 84% being singletons. Sequencing was done on a sample of PBMCs. Receptors originate from a man aged 25-45 years in good health and CMV-seropositive. Both conserved end residues are part of each CDR3. The D gene is left open where the match is weak. Only part of the rows carry a size: once, few, many, or a class if the clone is expanded.

J	D	V	size	DNA	CDR3
TRBJ2-3	TRBD2	TRBV7-6	.	TGTGCCAGCAGCTTAGAAGTTAGCGGGGGATACACAGATACGCAGTATTTT	CASSLEVSGGYTDTQYF
TRBJ2-3	TRBD1	TRBV12-5	.	TGTGCTAGTGCCCTGGGCCCGACAGGGGGCTTAGATACGCAGTATTTT	CASALGPTGGLDTQYF
TRBJ2-1	TRBD2	TRBV2	.	TGTGCCAGCAGTGAAGTCGGGGGGGGCTCCTACAATGAGCAGTTCTTC	CASSEVGGGSYNEQFF
TRBJ2-3	TRBD2	TRBV4-3	.	TGCGCCAGCAGCCACGGGACTAGCGGGGGGGGGAAAGATACGCAGTATTTT	CASSHGTSGGGKDTQYF
TRBJ2-4	.	TRBV25-1	.	TGTGCCAGCAGAGGACAGCTCGGGGACATTCAGTACTTC	CASRGQLGDIQYF
TRBJ2-5	.	TRBV7-8	.	TGTGCCAGCAGCTCACAACGACTAGGTTCAGAGACCCAGTACTTC	CASSSQRLGSETQYF
TRBJ2-3	TRBD1	TRBV6-1	.	TGTGCCAGCAGGCCCGGGACAGGGGAAGATACGCAGTATTTT	CASRPGTGEDTQYF
TRBJ2-2	.	TRBV5-1	few	TGCGCCAGCAGCTTGGAGTCGGCGGGGGGGGAGCTGTTTTTT	CASSLESAGGELFF
TRBJ1-2	TRBD1	TRBV7-9	few	TGTGCCAGCAGCTCGACAGGGGGCGGGGGTTCTAACTATGGCTACACCTTC	CASSSTGGGGSNYGYTF
TRBJ1-2	.	TRBV11-2	.	TGTGCCAGCAGCCTTGAGACGCGGGGCTACACCTTC	CASSLETRGYTF
TRBJ2-4	.	TRBV5-1	.	TGCGCCAGCAGCCCCGAGCAGGCTTTAGCCAAAAACATTCAGTACTTC	CASSPEQALAKNIQYF
TRBJ1-1	TRBD1	TRBV2	.	TGTGCCAGCAGTCCATCTAGGGGACAGGGAGGTGAAGCTTTCTTT	CASSPSRGQGGEAFF
TRBJ1-1	.	TRBV5-1	.	TGCGCCAGCAGCTTTGTGCCGGGGAACACTGAAGCTTTCTTT	CASSFVPGNTEAFF
TRBJ1-3	TRBD1	TRBV7-9	many	TGTGCCAGCAGTCTCGCATTGACAGGGAACTCTGGAAACACCATATATTTT	CASSLALTGNSGNTIYF
TRBJ2-7	.	TRBV5-1	.	TGCGCCAGCAGCTTGACTTCCGGGACAATCTACGAGCAGTACTTC	CASSLTSGTIYEQYF
TRBJ2-7	TRBD1	TRBV15	medium-sized	TGTGCCACCAGCAGGGACGGACAGGGCGGGCCAGAGGAGCAGTACTTC	CATSRDGQGGPEEQYF
TRBJ2-2	.	TRBV5-1	.	TGCGCCAGCAGCTTCCCAAAGGGGGTAACCGGGGAGCTGTTTTTT	CASSFPKGVTGELFF
TRBJ1-6	.	TRBV4-1	many	TGCGCCAGCAGCCAAGAAAAGGACACACCCCTCCACTTT	CASSQEKDTPLHF
TRBJ1-2	.	TRBV2	.	TGTGCCAGCAGTGTACAAAGACTATCTAACTATGGCTACACCTTC	CASSVQRLSNYGYTF
TRBJ2-2	.	TRBV5-6	.	TGTGCCAGCGAGCTCGCGGGTGCGAACACCGGGGAGCTGTTTTTT	CASELAGANTGELFF
TRBJ1-2	TRBD1	TRBV7-3	.	TGTGCCAGCAGCTTAACGGGGGACAGCAACTATGGCTACACCTTC	CASSLTGDSNYGYTF
TRBJ1-2	TRBD1	TRBV7-9	once	TGTGCCAGCAGCCATTTCGACAGGGATGGAGAGGGCTACACCTTC	CASSHFDRDGEGYTF